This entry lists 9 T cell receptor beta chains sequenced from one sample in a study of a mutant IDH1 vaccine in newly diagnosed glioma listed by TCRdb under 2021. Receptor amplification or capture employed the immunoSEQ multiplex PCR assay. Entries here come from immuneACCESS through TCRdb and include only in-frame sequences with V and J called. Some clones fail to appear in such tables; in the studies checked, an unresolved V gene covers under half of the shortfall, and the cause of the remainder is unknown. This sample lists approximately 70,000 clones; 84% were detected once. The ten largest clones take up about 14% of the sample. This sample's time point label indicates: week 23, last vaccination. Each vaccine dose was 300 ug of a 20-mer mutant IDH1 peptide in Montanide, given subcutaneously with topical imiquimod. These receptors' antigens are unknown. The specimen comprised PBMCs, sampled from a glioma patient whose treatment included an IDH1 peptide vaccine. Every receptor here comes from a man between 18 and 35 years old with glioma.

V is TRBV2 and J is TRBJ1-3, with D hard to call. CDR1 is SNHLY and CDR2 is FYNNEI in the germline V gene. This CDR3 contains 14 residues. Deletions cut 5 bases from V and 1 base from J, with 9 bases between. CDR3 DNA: TGTGCCAGCAGTACCCGGGTGTCTGGAAACACCATATATTTT. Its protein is CASSTRVSGNTIYF.

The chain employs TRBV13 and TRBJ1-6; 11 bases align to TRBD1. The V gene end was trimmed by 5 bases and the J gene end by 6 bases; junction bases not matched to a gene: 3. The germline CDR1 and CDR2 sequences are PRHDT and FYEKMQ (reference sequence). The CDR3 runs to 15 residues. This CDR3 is CASSPDRGPNSPLHF. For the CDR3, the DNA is TGTGCCAGCAGCCCGGACAGGGGGCCTAATTCACCCCTCCACTTT.

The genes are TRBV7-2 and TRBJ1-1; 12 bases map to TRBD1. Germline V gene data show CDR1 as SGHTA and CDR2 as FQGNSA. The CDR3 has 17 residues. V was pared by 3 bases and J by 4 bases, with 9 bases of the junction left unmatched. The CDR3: CASSFGTGGVGITEAFF. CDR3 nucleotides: TGTGCCAGCAGCTTCGGGACAGGGGGCGTAGGGATCACTGAAGCTTTCTTT.

CDR3 sequence: CASSSGGGYGYTF. The CDR3 DNA sequence: TGTGCCAGTAGTTCAGGGGGTGGCTATGGCTACACCTTC. This chain connects TRBV19 to TRBJ1-2; the match to TRBD1 covers 7 bases. The CDR3 consists of 13 residues. J was trimmed by 4 bases and V by 5 bases; bases with no gene match: 4. CDR1 is LNHDA and CDR2 is SQIVND in the germline V gene (reference sequence).

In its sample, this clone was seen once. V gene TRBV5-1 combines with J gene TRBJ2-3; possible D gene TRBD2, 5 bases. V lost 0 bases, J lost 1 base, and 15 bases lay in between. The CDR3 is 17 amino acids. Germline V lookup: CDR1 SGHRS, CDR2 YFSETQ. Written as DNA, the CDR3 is TGCGCCAGCAGCTTGGTTATAGCGCCTGCGGGCACAGATACGCAGTATTTT. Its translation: CASSLVIAPAGTDTQYF.

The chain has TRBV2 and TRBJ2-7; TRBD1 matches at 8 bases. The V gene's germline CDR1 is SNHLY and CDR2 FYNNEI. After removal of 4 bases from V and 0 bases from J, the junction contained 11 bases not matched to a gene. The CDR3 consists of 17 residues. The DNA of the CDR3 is TGTGCCAGCAGTGCCCCAGGGGGCGGGCAGAGCTCCTACGAGCAGTACTTC. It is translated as CASSAPGGGQSSYEQYF.

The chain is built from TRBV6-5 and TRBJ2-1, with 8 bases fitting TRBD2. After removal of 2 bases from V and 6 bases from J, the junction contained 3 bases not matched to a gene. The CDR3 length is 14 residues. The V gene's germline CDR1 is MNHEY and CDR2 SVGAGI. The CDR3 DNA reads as TGTGCCAGCAGTTACAGGCGGGGGGCCAATGAGCAGTTCTTC. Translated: CASSYRRGANEQFF.

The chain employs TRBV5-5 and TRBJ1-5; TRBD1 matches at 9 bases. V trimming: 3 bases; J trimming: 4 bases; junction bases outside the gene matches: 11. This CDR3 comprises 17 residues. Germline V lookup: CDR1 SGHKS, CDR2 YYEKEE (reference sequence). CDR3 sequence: CASSSLTGTGSNQPQHF. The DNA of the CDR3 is TGTGCCAGCAGCTCCCTAACCGGGACAGGGTCTAATCAGCCCCAGCATTTT.

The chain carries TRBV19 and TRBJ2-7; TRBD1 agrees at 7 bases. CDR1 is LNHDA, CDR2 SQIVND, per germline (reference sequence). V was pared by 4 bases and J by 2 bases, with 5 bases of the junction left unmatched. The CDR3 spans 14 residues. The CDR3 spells CASSTMGQTYEQYF. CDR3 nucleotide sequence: TGTGCCAGTAGTACCATGGGACAGACCTACGAGCAGTACTTC.